This T cell receptor beta chain was documented in a study of regulatory T cells in long-lasting Graves disease. Study context: Graves' patients with a new diagnosis had received antithyroid drugs under 3 months.

Time point described: newly diagnosed GD, antithyroid drugs for less than 3 months. Scientists built the TCR library using RNA that was extracted from PBMCs. This clonotype was seen at least ten times. Trimming cost V 0 bases and J 7 bases, with 3 bases left between them. This CDR3 comprises 11 residues. The germline V gene has CDR1 SGHNT and CDR2 YENEEA. Arm-PCR of CDR3 regions with iRepertoire HTBI primers generated TCR beta libraries. TCRdb analysed the multiplex PCR reads with MiXCR anew, one entry per CDR3 protein. The table shows 200,000 to 250,000 distinct CDR3 sequences, with roughly 19% occurring only once. These data also formed part of another study, on T cells in Graves' hyperthyroidism and ophthalmopathy. That work adds: Those with hyperthyroidism were 18 to 65 years old, newly diagnosed, and ill for under 2 months. The TCR CDR3 was amplified in a first-round RT-PCR using the HTBI primer set.

The specimen comprised peripheral blood mononuclear cells (PBMCs), sampled at new diagnosis, from a patient treated with antithyroid drugs. The receptor was isolated from a woman aged 25 to 39 with Graves disease. The chain joins TRBV11-3 to TRBJ1-1, with D uncertain. The DNA of the CDR3 is TGTGCCAGCAGCTTAGACCGTGAAGCTTTCTTT. Protein product: CASSLDREAFF.